These 12 T cell receptor beta chains were all obtained from the same sample, sequenced in a study of CD8 T cells in Susac syndrome. The RNA, about 0.5 to 1 ug, was put through reverse transcription using random hexamers. TCRdb re-derived calls from the immunoSEQ multiplex PCR reads in MiXCR, one entry per CDR3 protein. The sample carries roughly 44,000 distinct CDR3 sequences, 93% recorded once. The sequencing sample was made of CD8+ T cells from PBMCs. The receptors were sampled from a human donor in good health.

The rearrangement joins TRBV27 to TRBJ2-2; unclear D gene. The CDR3 is 12 residues long. Trimming took 3 bases from V and 6 from J, leaving 5 bases between them. From germline, CDR1 is MNHEY and CDR2 SMNVEV (reference sequence). The CDR3 region has the DNA TGTGCCAGCAGTTTCTACTCCGGGGAGCTGTTTTTT. Its translation is CASSFYSGELFF.

The J gene is TRBJ2-2, the V gene TRBV14, with D maybe TRBD1 (6 bases). Trimming left V 8 bases short and J 0 bases short, with 10 bases between. Germline CDR1 is SGHDN and CDR2 is FVKESK. The CDR3 has 14 residues. CDR3 coding DNA: TGTGCCAGCGGACAGTTTTCGAACACCGGGGAGCTGTTTTTT. As protein: CASGQFSNTGELFF. The full variable domain, in which reference TRBV14 and TRBJ2-2 provide the parts outside the CDR3, is EAGVTQFPSHSVIEKGQTVTLRCDPISGHDNLYWYRRVMGKEIKFLLHFVKESKQDESGMPNNRFLAERTGGTYSTLKVQPAELEDSGVYFCASGQFSNTGELFFGEGSRLTVL.

Only a few counts were recorded for this clonotype. V is TRBV29-1 and J is TRBJ1-1, with 7 positions matching TRBD1. The CDR3 is 15 residues long. Germline values: CDR1 SQVTM, CDR2 ANQGSEA. V gave up 4 bases and J gave up 2 bases; unmatched junction bases: 10. The CDR3 DNA sequence: TGCAGCGTTGGGGACTCAGGGGGATTAAACACTGAAGCTTTCTTT. This translates into CSVGDSGGLNTEAFF.

The chain carries TRBV9 and TRBJ2-1, with a weak D call TRBD2 (6 bases). The V end was cut by 4 bases, the J end by 3 bases, with 11 bases between. Germline V CDR1 and CDR2: SGDLS, YYNGEE. This CDR3 comprises 14 residues. The CDR3 coding sequence is TGTGCCAGCAGCACCGGGACTGGCTACAATGAGCAGTTCTTC. As protein: CASSTGTGYNEQFF.

V gene TRBV29-1 combines with J gene TRBJ2-1, with TRBD2 matching 13 bases. Per germline, CDR1 SQVTM and CDR2 ANQGSEA. J lost 10 bases, V lost 6 bases, and 9 bases had no gene match. The CDR3 runs to 14 residues. The CDR3 sequence: CSVAWTSGSYEQFF. In DNA form, the CDR3 reads TGCAGCGTGGCTTGGACTAGCGGGAGCTACGAGCAGTTCTTC.

The rearrangement links TRBV29-1 to TRBJ1-1; no clear D. V was trimmed by 7 bases and J by 1 base, leaving 19 bases between them. CDR1 SQVTM and CDR2 ANQGSEA come from the germline V gene. CDR3 length equals 15 residues. As DNA, the CDR3 is TGCAGCGCCTCCCCCACTGTCGGGAGGAACACTGAAGCTTTCTTT. Translated: CSASPTVGRNTEAFF.

The rearrangement joins TRBV6-2 or TRBV6-3 to TRBJ2-5, with D hard to call. Germline loops: CDR1 MNHEY, CDR2 SVGEGT. The CDR3 runs to 9 residues. The V end was cut by 8 bases, the J end by 9 bases, with 7 bases between. The DNA of the CDR3 is TGTGCCAGCGGTGTGGCCCAGTACTTC. Its translation: CASGVAQYF.

The rearrangement uses TRBV7-9 and TRBJ2-7, with D tentatively TRBD2 (6 bases). Germline loops: CDR1 SEHNR, CDR2 FQNEAQ (reference sequence). V was pared by 5 bases and J by 4 bases, with 9 bases between. The length of the CDR3 is 12 residues. In nucleotides, the CDR3 is TGTGCCAGCAGCACCCGGGGGTACGAGCAGTACTTC. This sequence encodes CASSTRGYEQYF.

V and J are TRBV12-3 or TRBV12-4 and TRBJ1-2; D unresolved. This CDR3 has 8 residues. V lost 3 bases and J lost 12, with 2 bases in between. The CDR3 reads CASSFDTF. CDR3 sequence (DNA): TGTGCCAGCAGTTTCGACACCTTC.

This clonotype was counted between two and nine times. V is TRBV24-1 and J is TRBJ2-1; TRBD2 matches 8 bases. Germline values: CDR1 KGHDR, CDR2 SFDVKD. CDR3 size: 16 residues. V trimming: 4 bases; J trimming: 6 bases; junction bases outside the gene matches: 10. This CDR3 reads CATSDQLGRATNEQFF. The CDR3 DNA sequence: TGTGCCACCAGTGACCAGCTCGGGAGGGCAACCAATGAGCAGTTCTTC.

This clonotype was detected a few times. The V and J genes are TRBV29-1 and TRBJ2-5; D is undetermined. The CDR3 runs 10 residues. Trimming stripped 4 bases from V and 4 bases from J, with 4 bases between. Germline-derived CDR1 and CDR2 are SQVTM and ANQGSEA. CDR3 amino acids: CSVGGETQYF. Written as DNA, the CDR3 is TGCAGCGTTGGTGGAGAGACCCAGTACTTC.

The rearrangement uses TRBV3-1 and TRBJ2-1; D unresolved. V dropped 7 bases and J dropped 5 bases, with 6 bases sitting between them. The CDR3 consists of 11 residues. Germline V CDR1 and CDR2: LGHDT, YNNKEL (reference sequence). The CDR3 is CASKLHNEQFF. As DNA, the CDR3 is TGTGCCAGCAAACTGCACAATGAGCAGTTCTTC.